The 9 T cell receptor beta chains listed next were all sequenced from one sample in a study of T cells in localized non-small cell lung cancer. Profiling relied on immunoSEQ multiplex PCR, and the TCRdb table lists in-frame clones only, not all of them. The sample shows 55,000 to 65,000 clones, approximately 90% of them seen only once. This sample comprised peripheral blood, obtained before any cancer treatment. The receptors originated from a man aged 35 to 69 with stage I squamous cell lung carcinoma.

This rearrangement joins TRBV30 to TRBJ2-5, with a possible D match to TRBD2 (7 bases). Germline values: CDR1 GTSNPN, CDR2 SVGIG (reference sequence). V was shortened by 0 bases and J by 4 bases, with 15 bases between the two germline ends. CDR3 length: 15 residues. The CDR3 protein is CAWSVGGGGLETQYF. The CDR3 region has the DNA TGTGCCTGGAGTGTAGGGGGAGGGGGATTAGAGACCCAGTACTTC. The full variable domain, with the rest looked up from reference TRBV30 and TRBJ2-5, is SQTIHQWPATLVQPVGSPLSLECTVEGTSNPNLYWYRQAAGRGLQLLFYSVGIGQISSEVPQNLSASRPQDRQFILSSKKLLLSDSGFYLCAWSVGGGGLETQYFGPGTRLLVL.

The J gene is TRBJ2-7, the V gene TRBV20-1; 10 positions agree with TRBD2. V shed 5 bases and J 12 bases; nucleotides not matched to a gene: 7. This CDR3 is 11 amino acids long. The germline V gene has CDR1 DFQATT and CDR2 SNEGSKA (reference sequence). The chain's CDR3 is CSAPSGTSAYF. Here the CDR3 DNA reads TGCAGTGCTCCCTCGGGGACTAGCGCGTACTTC.

The chain employs TRBV9 and TRBJ2-3; D ambiguous. Germline V gives CDR1 SGDLS, CDR2 YYNGEE. The CDR3 totals 14 residues. V was cut by 0 bases and J by 1 base, with 6 bases left in between. The CDR3 bases are TGTGCCAGCAGCGTAGCTCGGCGCACAGATACGCAGTATTTT. Its translation: CASSVARRTDTQYF.

The rearrangement joins TRBV7-9 to TRBJ2-1; tentatively, D is TRBD1 (6 bases). Germline V gene data show CDR1 as SEHNR and CDR2 as FQNEAQ (reference sequence). V lost 5 bases to trimming and J lost 2 bases, with 16 bases between them. This CDR3 contains 16 residues. The CDR3 DNA sequence: TGTGCCAGCAGCCCTGGGGGCAGCGCGGCCTACAATGAGCAGTTCTTC. This encodes CASSPGGSAAYNEQFF.

The V gene is TRBV9, the J gene TRBJ2-7, with D possibly TRBD2 on 6 matching bases. Germline values: CDR1 SGDLS, CDR2 YYNGEE. Trimming left V 4 bases short and J 4 bases short, with 21 bases between. The CDR3 contains 16 residues. The CDR3 nucleotides read TGTGCCAGCAGCCCCCTACCGGGACTCAAGATTTACGAGCAGTACTTC. It is translated as CASSPLPGLKIYEQYF.

This clone was seen a handful of times. The chain recombines TRBV5-6 with TRBJ2-7; possibly TRBD1 for D (5 bases). V dropped 1 base and J dropped 3 bases, with 14 bases sitting between them. CDR3 size: 15 residues. Per germline, CDR1 SGHDT and CDR2 YYEEEE. The CDR3 DNA sequence: TGTGCCAGCAGCTTGTTGGGGCAGGTTTACTACGAGCAGTACTTC. Its protein product is CASSLLGQVYYEQYF.

The chain couples TRBV11-3 to TRBJ2-3; 12 positions agree with TRBD2. Unmatched junction bases numbered 17, after V lost 5 bases and J lost 2 bases. Germline assignment: CDR1 SGHNT and CDR2 YENEEA. The CDR3 covers 20 residues. CDR3 nucleotides: TGTGCCAGCAGCCCACGCACGACACGGCCTAGCGGGAGGGCCACAGATACGCAGTATTTT. Amino acid sequence: CASSPRTTRPSGRATDTQYF. Supplemented by reference TRBV11-3 and TRBJ2-3, the full variable domain reads EAGVVQSPRYKIIEKKQPVAFWCNPISGHNTLYWYLQNLGQGPELLIRYENEEAVDDSQLPKDRFSAERLKGVDSTLKIQPAELGDSAVYLCASSPRTTRPSGRATDTQYFGPGTRLTVL.

The chain uses TRBV14 and TRBJ2-5; 11 bases map to TRBD2. CDR1 is SGHDN and CDR2 is FVKESK in the germline V gene. V gave up 1 base and J gave up 4 bases; unmatched junction bases: 8. This CDR3 has 17 amino acids. The DNA of the CDR3 is TGTGCCAGCAGCCAAGGTCTAGCGGGAGGTATCCCAGAGACCCAGTACTTC. Its protein is CASSQGLAGGIPETQYF.

This chain joins TRBV5-4 and TRBJ2-1, with 11 bases identical to TRBD2. Trimming removed 4 bases from V and 1 base from J; junction bases left unmatched: 7. CDR1 is SGHNT, CDR2 YYREEE, per germline (reference sequence). The CDR3 extends over 17 amino acids. CDR3 in amino acids: CASSLGTSGRSYNEQFF. CDR3 nucleotide sequence: TGTGCCAGCAGCCTCGGGACTAGCGGCAGATCCTACAATGAGCAGTTCTTC.